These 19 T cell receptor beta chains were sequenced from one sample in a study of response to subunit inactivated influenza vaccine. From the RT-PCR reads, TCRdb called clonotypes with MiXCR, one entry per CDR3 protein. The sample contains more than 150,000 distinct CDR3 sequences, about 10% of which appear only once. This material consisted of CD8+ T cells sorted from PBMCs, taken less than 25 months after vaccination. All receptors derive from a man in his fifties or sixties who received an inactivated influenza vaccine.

This chain's CDR3 is CASSLLGTGRATGELFF. Here the CDR3 DNA reads TGTGCCAGCAGCTTACTTGGGACAGGGAGGGCCACCGGGGAGCTGTTTTTT. The gene calls are TRBV7-6 and TRBJ2-2; 9 bases agree with TRBD1. The germline V gene has CDR1 SGHVS and CDR2 FNYEAQ. The V segment lost 2 bases and the J segment 4 bases; nucleotides outside the gene matches: 8. This CDR3 is built from 17 residues. The full variable domain, with the rest looked up from reference TRBV7-6 and TRBJ2-2, is GAGVSQSPRYKVTKRGQDVALRCDPISGHVSLYWYRQALGQGPEFLTYFNYEAQQDKSGLPNDRFSAERPEGSISTLTIQRTEQRDSAMYRCASSLLGTGRATGELFFGEGSRLTVL.

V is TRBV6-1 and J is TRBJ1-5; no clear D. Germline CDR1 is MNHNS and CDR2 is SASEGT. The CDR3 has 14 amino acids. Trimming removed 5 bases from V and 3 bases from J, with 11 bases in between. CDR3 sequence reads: CASSQRGPNQPQHF. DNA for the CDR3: TGTGCCAGCAGTCAACGAGGACCCAATCAGCCCCAGCATTTT.

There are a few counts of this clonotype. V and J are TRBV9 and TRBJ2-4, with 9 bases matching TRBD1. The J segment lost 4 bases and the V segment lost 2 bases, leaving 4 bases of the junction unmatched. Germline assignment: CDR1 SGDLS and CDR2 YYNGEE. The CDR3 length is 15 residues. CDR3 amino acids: CASSVEGQGKNIQYF. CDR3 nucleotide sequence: TGTGCCAGCAGCGTGGAGGGACAGGGAAAAAACATTCAGTACTTC. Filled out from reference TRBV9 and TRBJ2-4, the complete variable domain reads DSGVTQTPKHLITATGQRVTLRCSPRSGDLSVYWYQQSLDQGLQFLIQYYNGEERAKGNILERFSAQQFPDLHSELNLSSLELGDSALYFCASSVEGQGKNIQYFGAGTRLSVL.

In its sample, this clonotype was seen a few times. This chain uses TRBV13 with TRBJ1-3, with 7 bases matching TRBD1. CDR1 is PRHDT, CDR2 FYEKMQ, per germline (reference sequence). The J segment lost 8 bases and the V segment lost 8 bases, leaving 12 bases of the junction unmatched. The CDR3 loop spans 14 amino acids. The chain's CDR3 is CASSLASGGDTIYF. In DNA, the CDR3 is TGTGCCAGCTCCTTAGCGTCAGGGGGAGACACCATATATTTT.

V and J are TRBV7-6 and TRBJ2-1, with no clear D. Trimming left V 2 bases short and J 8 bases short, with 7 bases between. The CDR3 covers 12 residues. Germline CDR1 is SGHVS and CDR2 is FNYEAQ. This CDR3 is CASSLIPHEQFF. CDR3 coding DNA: TGTGCCAGCAGCTTAATACCGCATGAGCAGTTCTTC.

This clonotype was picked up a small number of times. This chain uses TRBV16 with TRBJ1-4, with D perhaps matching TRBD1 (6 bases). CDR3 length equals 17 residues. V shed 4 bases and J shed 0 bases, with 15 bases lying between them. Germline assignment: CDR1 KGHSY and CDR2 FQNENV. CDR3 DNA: TGTGCCAGCAGCCGAAACAGGGTTGTTGCAACTAATGAAAAACTGTTTTTT. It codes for CASSRNRVVATNEKLFF.

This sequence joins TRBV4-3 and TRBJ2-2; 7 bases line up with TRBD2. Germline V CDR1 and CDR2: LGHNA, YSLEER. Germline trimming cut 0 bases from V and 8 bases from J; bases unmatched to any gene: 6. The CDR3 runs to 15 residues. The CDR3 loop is CASSQELARSGELFF. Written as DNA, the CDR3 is TGCGCCAGCAGCCAAGAACTAGCGAGGTCGGGGGAGCTGTTTTTT.

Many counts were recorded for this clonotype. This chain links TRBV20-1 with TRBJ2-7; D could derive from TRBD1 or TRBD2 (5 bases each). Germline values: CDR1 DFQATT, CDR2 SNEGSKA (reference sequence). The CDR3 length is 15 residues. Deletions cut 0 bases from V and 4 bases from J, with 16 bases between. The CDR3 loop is CSAREPPGPIYEQYF. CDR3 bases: TGCAGTGCTAGAGAGCCACCGGGGCCGATTTACGAGCAGTACTTC.

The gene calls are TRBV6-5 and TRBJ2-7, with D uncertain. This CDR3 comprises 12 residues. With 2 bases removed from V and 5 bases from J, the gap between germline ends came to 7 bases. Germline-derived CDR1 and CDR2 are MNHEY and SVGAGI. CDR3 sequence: CASSYDDNEQYF. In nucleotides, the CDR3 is TGTGCCAGCAGTTACGATGACAACGAGCAGTACTTC.

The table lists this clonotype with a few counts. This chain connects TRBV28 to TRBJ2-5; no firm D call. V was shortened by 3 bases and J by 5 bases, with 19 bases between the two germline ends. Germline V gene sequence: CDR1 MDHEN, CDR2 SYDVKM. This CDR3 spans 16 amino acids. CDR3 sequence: CASSFFGRLDGETQYF. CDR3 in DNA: TGTGCCAGCAGTTTTTTCGGGCGGTTAGACGGGGAGACCCAGTACTTC.

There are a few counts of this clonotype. The CDR3 spells CASAAGRTEAFF. For the CDR3, the DNA is TGTGCCAGCGCAGCGGGGCGGACTGAAGCTTTCTTT. The chain links TRBV6-6 to TRBJ1-1, with D perhaps TRBD1 (5 bases). Germline V lookup: CDR1 MNHNY, CDR2 SVGAGI (reference sequence). This CDR3 has 12 residues. V lost 8 bases to trimming and J lost 5 bases, with 12 bases between them.

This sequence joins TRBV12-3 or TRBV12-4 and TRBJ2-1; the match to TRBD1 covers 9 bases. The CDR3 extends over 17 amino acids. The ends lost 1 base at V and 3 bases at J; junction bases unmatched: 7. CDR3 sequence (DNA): TGTGCCAGCAGTTTAGGGTGGGACAGGGTGTTCTACAATGAGCAGTTCTTC. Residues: CASSLGWDRVFYNEQFF.

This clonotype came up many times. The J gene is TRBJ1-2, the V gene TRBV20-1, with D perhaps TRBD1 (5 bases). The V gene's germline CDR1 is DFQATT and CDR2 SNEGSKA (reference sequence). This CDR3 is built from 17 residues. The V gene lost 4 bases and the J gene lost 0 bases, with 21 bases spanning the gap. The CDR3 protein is CSAIESGHFGANYGYTF. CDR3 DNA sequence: TGCAGTGCTATTGAATCAGGACATTTTGGAGCTAACTATGGCTACACCTTC.

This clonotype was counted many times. The CDR3 here is CASTFGGAGELFF. CDR3 bases: TGCGCCAGCACCTTTGGCGGCGCCGGGGAGCTGTTTTTT. The chain uses TRBV5-1 and TRBJ2-2; no definite D call. The V gene lost 6 bases and the J gene lost 6 bases, with 12 bases spanning the gap. The CDR3 is made up of 13 amino acids. CDR1 and CDR2 (germline): SGHRS, YFSETQ.

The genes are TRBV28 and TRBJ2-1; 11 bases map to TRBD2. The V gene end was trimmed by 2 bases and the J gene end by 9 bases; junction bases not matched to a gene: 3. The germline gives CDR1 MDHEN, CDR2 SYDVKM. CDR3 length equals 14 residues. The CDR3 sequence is CASSLGLAGGEQFF. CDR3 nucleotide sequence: TGTGCCAGCAGTTTAGGCCTAGCGGGAGGTGAGCAGTTCTTC.

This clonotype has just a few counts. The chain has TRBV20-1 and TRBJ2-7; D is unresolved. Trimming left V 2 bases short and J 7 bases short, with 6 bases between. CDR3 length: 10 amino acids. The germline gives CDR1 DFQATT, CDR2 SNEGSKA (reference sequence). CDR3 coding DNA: TGCAGTGCTAGATACCGGGAGCAGTACTTC. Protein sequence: CSARYREQYF.

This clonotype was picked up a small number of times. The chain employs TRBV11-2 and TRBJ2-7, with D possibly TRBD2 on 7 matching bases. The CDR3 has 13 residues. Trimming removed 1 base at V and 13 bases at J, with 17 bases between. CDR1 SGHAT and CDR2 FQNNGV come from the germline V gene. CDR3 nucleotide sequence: TGTGCCAGCAGCTTAGTTGGCAGGGGAGGGGACTACTTC. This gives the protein CASSLVGRGGDYF.

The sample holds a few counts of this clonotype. The CDR3 loop reads CASSQGPSTSGPGTDTQYF. The CDR3 region has the DNA TGCGCCAGCAGCCAAGGGCCATCGACTAGCGGGCCTGGCACAGATACGCAGTATTTT. V usage is TRBV4-3 and J usage is TRBJ2-3; 10 bases agree with TRBD2. J lost 1 base, V lost 1 base, and 11 bases had no gene match. The CDR3 loop spans 19 amino acids. Germline assignment: CDR1 LGHNA and CDR2 YSLEER.

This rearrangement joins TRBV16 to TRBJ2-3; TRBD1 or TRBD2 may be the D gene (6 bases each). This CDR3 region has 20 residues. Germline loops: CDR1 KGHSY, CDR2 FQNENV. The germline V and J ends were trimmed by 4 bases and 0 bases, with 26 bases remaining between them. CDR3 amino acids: CASSPSVGGAFQLSTDTQYF. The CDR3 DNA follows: TGTGCCAGCAGCCCCTCTGTCGGGGGCGCCTTTCAACTGAGCACAGATACGCAGTATTTT.